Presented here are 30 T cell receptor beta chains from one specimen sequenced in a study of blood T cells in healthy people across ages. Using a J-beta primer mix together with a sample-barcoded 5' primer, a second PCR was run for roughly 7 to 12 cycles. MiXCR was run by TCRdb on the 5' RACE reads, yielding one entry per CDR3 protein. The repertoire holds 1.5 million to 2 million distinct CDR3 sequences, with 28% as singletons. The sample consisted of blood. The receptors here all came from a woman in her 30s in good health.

The CDR3 loop is CSAREATGANVLTF. In DNA form, the CDR3 reads TGCAGTGCTAGGGAGGCTACTGGGGCCAACGTCCTGACTTTC. The chain uses TRBV20-1 and TRBJ2-6, with D tentatively TRBD2 (5 bases). This CDR3 contains 14 residues. V gave up 3 bases and J gave up 2 bases, with 8 bases separating them. CDR1 DFQATT and CDR2 SNEGSKA come from the germline V gene (reference sequence).

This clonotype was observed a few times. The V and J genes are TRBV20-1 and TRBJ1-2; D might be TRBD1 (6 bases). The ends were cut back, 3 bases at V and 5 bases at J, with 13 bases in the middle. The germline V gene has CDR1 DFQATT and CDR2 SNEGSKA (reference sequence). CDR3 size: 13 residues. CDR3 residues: CSARGDTGYGYTF. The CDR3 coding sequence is TGCAGTGCTAGGGGGGACACGGGGTATGGCTACACCTTC.

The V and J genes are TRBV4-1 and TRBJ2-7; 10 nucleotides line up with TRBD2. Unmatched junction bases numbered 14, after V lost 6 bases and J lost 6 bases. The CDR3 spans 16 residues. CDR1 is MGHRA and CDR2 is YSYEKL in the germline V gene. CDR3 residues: CASRPTSLAGDGEQYF. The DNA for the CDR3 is TGCGCCAGCAGGCCCACCTCTCTAGCGGGGGACGGCGAGCAGTACTTC.

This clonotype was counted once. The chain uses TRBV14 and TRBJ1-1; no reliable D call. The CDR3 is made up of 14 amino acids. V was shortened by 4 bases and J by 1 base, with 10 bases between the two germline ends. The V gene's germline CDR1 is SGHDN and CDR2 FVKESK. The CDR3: CASSRGNRNTEAFF. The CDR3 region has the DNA TGTGCCAGCAGCCGAGGGAATAGGAACACTGAAGCTTTCTTT. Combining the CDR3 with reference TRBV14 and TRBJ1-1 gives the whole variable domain EAGVTQFPSHSVIEKGQTVTLRCDPISGHDNLYWYRRVMGKEIKFLLHFVKESKQDESGMPNNRFLAERTGGTYSTLKVQPAELEDSGVYFCASSRGNRNTEAFFGQGTRLTVV.

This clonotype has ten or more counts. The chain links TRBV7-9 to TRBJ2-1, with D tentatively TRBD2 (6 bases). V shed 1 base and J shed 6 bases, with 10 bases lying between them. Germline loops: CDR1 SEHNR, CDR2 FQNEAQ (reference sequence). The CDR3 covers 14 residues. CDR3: CASSLGGNRNEQFF. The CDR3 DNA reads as TGTGCCAGCAGCTTAGGCGGGAATCGCAATGAGCAGTTCTTC.

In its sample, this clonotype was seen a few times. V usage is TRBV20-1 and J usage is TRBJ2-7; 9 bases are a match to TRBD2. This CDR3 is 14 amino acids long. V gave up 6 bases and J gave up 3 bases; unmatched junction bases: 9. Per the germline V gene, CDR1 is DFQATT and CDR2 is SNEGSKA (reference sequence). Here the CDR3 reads CSALRLAGLYEQYF. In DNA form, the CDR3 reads TGCAGTGCCCTCCGGCTAGCGGGGCTCTACGAGCAGTACTTC.

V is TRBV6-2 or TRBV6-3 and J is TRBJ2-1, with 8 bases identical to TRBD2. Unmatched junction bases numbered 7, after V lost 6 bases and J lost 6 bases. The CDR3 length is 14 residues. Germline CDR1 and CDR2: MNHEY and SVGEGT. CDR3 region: CASRTSGSSNEQFF. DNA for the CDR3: TGTGCCAGCAGGACCAGCGGGAGTAGCAATGAGCAGTTCTTC.

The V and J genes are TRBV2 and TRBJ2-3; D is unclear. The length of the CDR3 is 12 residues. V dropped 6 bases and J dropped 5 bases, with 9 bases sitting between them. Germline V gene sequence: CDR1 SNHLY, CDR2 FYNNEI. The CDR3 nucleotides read TGTGCCAGCAGGAGGCAACGAGATACGCAGTATTTT. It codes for CASRRQRDTQYF.

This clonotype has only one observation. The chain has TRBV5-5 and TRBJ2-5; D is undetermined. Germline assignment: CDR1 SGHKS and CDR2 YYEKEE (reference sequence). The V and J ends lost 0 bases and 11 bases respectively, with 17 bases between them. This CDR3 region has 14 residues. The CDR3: CASSLVDSGNEQYF. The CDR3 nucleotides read TGTGCCAGCAGCTTGGTCGATTCCGGCAATGAGCAGTACTTC.

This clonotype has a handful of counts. The CDR3 bases are TGTGCCATCAGTGAGTCTAGAATCGATGGGCAGTTCTTC. It translates to CAISESRIDGQFF. V and J are TRBV10-3 and TRBJ2-1; D gene uncertain. V dropped 0 bases and J dropped 12 bases, with 12 bases sitting between them. Germline CDR1 is ENHRY and CDR2 is SYGVKD. This CDR3 is built from 13 residues.

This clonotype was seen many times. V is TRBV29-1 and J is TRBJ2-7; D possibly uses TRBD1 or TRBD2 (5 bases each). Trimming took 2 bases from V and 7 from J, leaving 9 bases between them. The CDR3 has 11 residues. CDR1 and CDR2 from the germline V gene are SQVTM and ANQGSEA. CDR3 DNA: TGCAGCGTTGAATGGGGGTGGGAGCAGTACTTC. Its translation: CSVEWGWEQYF.

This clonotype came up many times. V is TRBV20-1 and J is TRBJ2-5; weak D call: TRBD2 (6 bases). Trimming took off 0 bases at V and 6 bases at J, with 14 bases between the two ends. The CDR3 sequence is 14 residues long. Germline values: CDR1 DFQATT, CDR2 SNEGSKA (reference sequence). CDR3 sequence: CSAREPASVKTQYF. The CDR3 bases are TGCAGTGCTAGAGAACCGGCTAGCGTAAAGACCCAGTACTTC.

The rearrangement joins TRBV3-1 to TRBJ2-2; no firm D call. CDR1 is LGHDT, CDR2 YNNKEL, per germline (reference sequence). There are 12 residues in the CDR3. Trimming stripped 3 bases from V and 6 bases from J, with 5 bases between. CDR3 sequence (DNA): TGTGCCAGCAGCCATCTCCCCGGGGAGCTGTTTTTT. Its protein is CASSHLPGELFF.

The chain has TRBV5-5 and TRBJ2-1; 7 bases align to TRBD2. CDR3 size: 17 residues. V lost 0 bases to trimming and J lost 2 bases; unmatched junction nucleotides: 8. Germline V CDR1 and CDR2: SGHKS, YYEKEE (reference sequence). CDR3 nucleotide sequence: TGTGCCAGCAGCTTGGGGGAGGGCCGTAGTACCTACAATGAGCAGTTCTTC. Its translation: CASSLGEGRSTYNEQFF.

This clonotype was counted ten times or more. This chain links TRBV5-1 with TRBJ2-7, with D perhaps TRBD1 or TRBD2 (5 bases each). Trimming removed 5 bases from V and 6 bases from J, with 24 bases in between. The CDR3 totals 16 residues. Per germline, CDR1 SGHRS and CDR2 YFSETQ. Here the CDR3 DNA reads TGCGCCAGCAGGCTACAGGCTCGGGGTCCCGACGGCGAGCAGTACTTC. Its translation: CASRLQARGPDGEQYF.

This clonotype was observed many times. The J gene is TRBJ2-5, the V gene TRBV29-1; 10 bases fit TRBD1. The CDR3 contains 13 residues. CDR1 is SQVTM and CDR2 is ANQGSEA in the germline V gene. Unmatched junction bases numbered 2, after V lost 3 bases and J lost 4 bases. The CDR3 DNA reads TGCAGCGTTGAGGGACAGGGGAGAGAGACCCAGTACTTC. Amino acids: CSVEGQGRETQYF. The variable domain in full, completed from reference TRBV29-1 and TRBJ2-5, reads SAVISQKPSRDICQRGTSLTIQCQVDSQVTMMFWYRQQPGQSLTLIATANQGSEATYESGFVIDKFPISRPNLTFSTLTVSNMSPEDSSIYLCSVEGQGRETQYFGPGTRLLVL.

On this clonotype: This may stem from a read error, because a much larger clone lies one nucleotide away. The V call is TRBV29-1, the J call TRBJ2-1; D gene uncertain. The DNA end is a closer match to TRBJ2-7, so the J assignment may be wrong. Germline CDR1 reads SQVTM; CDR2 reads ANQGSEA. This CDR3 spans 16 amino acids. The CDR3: CSPEMGVHSSYNEQYF. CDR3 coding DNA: TGCAGCCCGGAGATGGGTGTTCATAGCTCCTACAATGAGCAGTACTTC.

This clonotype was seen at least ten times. CDR3: CSARDGGSGANVLTF. In DNA form, the CDR3 reads TGCAGTGCTAGAGATGGGGGCTCTGGGGCCAACGTCCTGACTTTC. The J gene is TRBJ2-6, the V gene TRBV20-1; D may be TRBD1 or TRBD2 (5 bases each). This CDR3 comprises 15 residues. V was pared by 0 bases and J by 0 bases, with 6 bases between. The V gene's germline CDR1 is DFQATT and CDR2 SNEGSKA (reference sequence).

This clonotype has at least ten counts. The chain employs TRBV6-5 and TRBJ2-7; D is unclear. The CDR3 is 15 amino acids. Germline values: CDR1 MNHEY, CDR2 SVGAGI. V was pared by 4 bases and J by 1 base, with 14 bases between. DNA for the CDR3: TGTGCCAGCAGTTCCCCTTTGACTGGGTCCTACGAGCAGTACTTC. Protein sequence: CASSSPLTGSYEQYF.

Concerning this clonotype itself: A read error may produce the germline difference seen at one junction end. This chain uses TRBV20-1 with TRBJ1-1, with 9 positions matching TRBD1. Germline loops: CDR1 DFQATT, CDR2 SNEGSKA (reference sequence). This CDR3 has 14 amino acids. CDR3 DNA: TGCAGTGCTATCCCGGGGACAGGGAACACTGGAGCTTTCTTT. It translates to CSAIPGTGNTGAFF.

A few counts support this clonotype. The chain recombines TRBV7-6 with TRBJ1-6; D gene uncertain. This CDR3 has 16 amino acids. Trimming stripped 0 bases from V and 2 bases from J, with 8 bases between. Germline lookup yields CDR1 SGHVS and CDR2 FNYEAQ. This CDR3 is CASSLAESPYNSPLHF. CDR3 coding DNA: TGTGCCAGCAGCTTAGCGGAATCCCCCTATAATTCACCCCTCCACTTT.

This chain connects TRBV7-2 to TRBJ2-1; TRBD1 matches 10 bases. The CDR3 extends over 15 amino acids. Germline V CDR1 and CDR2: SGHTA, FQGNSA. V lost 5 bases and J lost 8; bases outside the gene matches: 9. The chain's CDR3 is CASSHPGQGRYEQFF. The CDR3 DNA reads TGTGCCAGCAGCCACCCGGGACAGGGGCGCTATGAGCAGTTCTTC.

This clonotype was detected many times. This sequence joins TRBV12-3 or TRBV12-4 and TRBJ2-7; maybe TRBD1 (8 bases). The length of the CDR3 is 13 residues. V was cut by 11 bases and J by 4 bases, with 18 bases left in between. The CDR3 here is CACSDREGYEQYF. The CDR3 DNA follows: TGTGCCTGCTCGGACAGGGAGGGGTACGAGCAGTACTTC.

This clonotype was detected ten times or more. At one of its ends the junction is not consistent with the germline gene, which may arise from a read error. The CDR3 coding sequence is TGTGCTAGCTCGCCGGGACAGGATGAGCAGTACTTC. It is translated as CASSPGQDEQYF. This rearrangement joins TRBV18 to TRBJ2-7; TRBD1 matches 8 bases. Germline-derived CDR1 and CDR2 are KGHSH and LQKENI. This CDR3 is 12 amino acids long.

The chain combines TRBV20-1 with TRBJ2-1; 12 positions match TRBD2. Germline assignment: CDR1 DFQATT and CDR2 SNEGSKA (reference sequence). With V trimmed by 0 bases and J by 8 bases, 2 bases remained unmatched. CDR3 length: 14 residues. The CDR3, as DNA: TGCAGTGCTAGAGACGCTAGCGGGGGGGATGAGCAGTTCTTC. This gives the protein CSARDASGGDEQFF.

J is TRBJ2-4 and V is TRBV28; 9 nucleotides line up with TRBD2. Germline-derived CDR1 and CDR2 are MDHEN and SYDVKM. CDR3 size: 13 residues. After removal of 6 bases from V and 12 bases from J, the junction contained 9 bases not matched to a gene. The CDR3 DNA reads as TGTGCCAGCAGCCGAGCGGGGGGCGCCGGTCAGTACTTC. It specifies CASSRAGGAGQYF.

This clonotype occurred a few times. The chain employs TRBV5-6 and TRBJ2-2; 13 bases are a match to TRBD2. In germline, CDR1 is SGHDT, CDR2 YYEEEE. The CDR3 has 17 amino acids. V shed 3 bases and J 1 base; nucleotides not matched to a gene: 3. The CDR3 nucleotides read TGTGCCAGCAGCTCGCGGACTAGCGGGGGGAACACCGGGGAGCTGTTTTTT. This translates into CASSSRTSGGNTGELFF.

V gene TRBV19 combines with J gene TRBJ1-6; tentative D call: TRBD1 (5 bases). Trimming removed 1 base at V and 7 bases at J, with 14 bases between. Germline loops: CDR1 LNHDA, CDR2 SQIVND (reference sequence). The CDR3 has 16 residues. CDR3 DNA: TGTGCCAGTAGTATAGCGCCGGGACGGAAAAATTCACCCCTCCACTTT. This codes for CASSIAPGRKNSPLHF.

This chain's CDR3 is CASSVGGDSYYEQYF. As DNA, the CDR3 is TGTGCCAGCAGCGTAGGAGGGGACTCCTACTACGAGCAGTACTTC. The chain carries TRBV3-1 and TRBJ2-7; D may be TRBD2 (6 bases). The CDR3 consists of 15 residues. Trimming cost V 5 bases and J 3 bases, with 17 bases left between them. Germline CDR1 and CDR2: LGHDT and YNNKEL (reference sequence).

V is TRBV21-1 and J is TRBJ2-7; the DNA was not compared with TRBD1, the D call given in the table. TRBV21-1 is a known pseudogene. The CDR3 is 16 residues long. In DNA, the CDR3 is TGTGCCAACCCCCACTCCGGGCGGACTCGGGCCTACGAGCAGTACTTC. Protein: CANPHSGRTRAYEQYF.